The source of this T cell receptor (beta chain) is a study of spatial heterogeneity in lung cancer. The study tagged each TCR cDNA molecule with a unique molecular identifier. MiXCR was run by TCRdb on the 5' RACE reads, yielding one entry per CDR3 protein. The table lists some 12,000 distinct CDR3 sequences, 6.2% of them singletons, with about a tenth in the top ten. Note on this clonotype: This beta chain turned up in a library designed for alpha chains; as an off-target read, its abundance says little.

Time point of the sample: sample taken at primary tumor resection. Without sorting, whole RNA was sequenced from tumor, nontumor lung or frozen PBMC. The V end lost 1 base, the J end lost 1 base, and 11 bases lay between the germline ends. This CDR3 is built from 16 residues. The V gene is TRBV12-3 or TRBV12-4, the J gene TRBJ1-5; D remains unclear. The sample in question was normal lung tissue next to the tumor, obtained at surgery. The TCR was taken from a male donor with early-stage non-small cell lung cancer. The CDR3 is CASSLGAGLSNQPQHF. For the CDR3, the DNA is TGTGCCAGCAGTTTAGGGGCAGGTCTAAGCAATCAGCCCCAGCATTTT.